The text below deals with one T cell receptor beta chain. Its antigen is currently unknown. Unexposed donor CD4+ T cells date from about 2011-2018, before the COVID-19 pandemic. CD4+ T cells were isolated from the cells after 10 days of culture. TCRdb's table, derived via immunoSEQ multiplex PCR, lists solely in-frame clones and lacks some. The sample records approximately 27,000 clones, around 75% being singletons. V was trimmed by 4 bases and J by 0 bases, leaving 20 bases between them. In germline, CDR1 is SGDLS, CDR2 YYNGEE. The CDR3 extends over 17 amino acids. The data derive from a study of CD4 T cells in relation to SARS-CoV-2 and coronaviruses. In the study overall: PBMCs were cultured with antigen for roughly 10 days before TCR beta sequencing.

This chain connects TRBV9 to TRBJ2-7, with D possibly called TRBD1 or TRBD2 (5 bases each). The receptor was derived from a human donor in good health. The sequenced sample was CD4+ T cells from PBMCs, cultured in vitro. CDR3 sequence (DNA): TGTGCCAGCAGCCCCCGAGGAGGACATAAAGACTCCTACGAGCAGTACTTC. Translated: CASSPRGGHKDSYEQYF.